This T cell receptor (beta chain) originates from a study of identical twins. The study's findings and limits: Weaker excess twin sharing was seen among beta out-of-frame sequences.

Comments on this clonotype: Its antigen is undetermined.

V shed 0 bases and J shed 0 bases, with 12 bases lying between them. Germline V lookup: CDR1 ENHRY, CDR2 SYGVKD. The CDR3 has 17 amino acids. MiXCR, run by TCRdb on the 5' RACE reads, gives a single entry per CDR3 protein. Among some 230,000 distinct CDR3 sequences listed, 6.5% to 8% were seen once. In addition, the sample was reused for a study of T cells expressing NK-cell markers. This second study says: Researchers got TCR beta repertoires out of sorted CD3+CD56+NKG2C+, CD3+CD56+NKG2C- and CD3+CD56-NKG2C+ T cells. A few of the donors also had these clonotypes leading their CD3+CD56-NKG2C+ fraction.

The sequenced sample was CD8+ T cells sorted from blood. This TCR came from a woman between 18 and 29 years old in good health. The J gene is TRBJ2-1, the V gene TRBV10-3; D not resolved. CDR3 coding DNA: TGTGCCATCAGTGAGTCGATTGCCCCGAACTCCTACAATGAGCAGTTCTTC. It codes for CAISESIAPNSYNEQFF.